Presented here are 14 T cell receptor beta chains from one specimen sequenced in a study of blood T cell repertoires in COVID-19 (dated by TCRdb to 2018 to 2020). Library construction relied on the immunoSEQ multiplex PCR assay. TCRdb obtained this table from immuneACCESS and retained in-frame rearrangements with V and J assigned. These tables miss some clones; where compared with another copy, unresolved V genes account for less than half of the shortfall, and the remainder is unexplained. Across this sample there are 75,000 to 95,000 clones, with 87% seen only once. The ten top clones hold about 18% of the sample. Sample: peripheral blood. Source of these receptors: a woman in her sixties or seventies with COVID-19, enrolled during active disease.

J is TRBJ2-1 and V is TRBV30; tentative D call: TRBD1 (5 bases). The CDR3 has 12 amino acids. Trimming took 4 bases from V and 9 from J, leaving 13 bases between them. Looked up from germline, CDR1 is GTSNPN and CDR2 is SVGIG (reference sequence). The CDR3 DNA reads TGTGCCTGGACCCCTGACAGTGGTGAGCAGTTCTTC. As protein: CAWTPDSGEQFF. Variable domain in full (rest from reference TRBV30 and TRBJ2-1): SQTIHQWPATLVQPVGSPLSLECTVEGTSNPNLYWYRQAAGRGLQLLFYSVGIGQISSEVPQNLSASRPQDRQFILSSKKLLLSDSGFYLCAWTPDSGEQFFGPGTRLTVL.

The gene calls are TRBV4-3 and TRBJ2-7; unclear D gene. Germline V gives CDR1 LGHNA, CDR2 YSLEER. This CDR3 spans 15 amino acids. Trimming took 4 bases from V and 1 from J, leaving 14 bases between them. The CDR3 DNA sequence: TGCGCCAGCAGCCCTTCGGCGACTGAATCCTACGAGCAGTACTTC. Protein product: CASSPSATESYEQYF.

The chain joins TRBV18 to TRBJ2-5; TRBD1 matches at 8 bases. Unmatched junction bases numbered 9, after V lost 4 bases and J lost 5 bases. Germline CDR1 reads KGHSH; CDR2 reads LQKENI. The CDR3 sequence is 15 residues long. CDR3 amino acids: CASSHPGTGRETQYF. The CDR3 DNA reads as TGTGCCAGCTCACACCCCGGGACAGGTCGGGAGACCCAGTACTTC. Complete variable domain (other parts from reference TRBV18 and TRBJ2-5): NAGVMQNPRHLVRRRGQEARLRCSPMKGHSHVYWYRQLPEEGLKFMVYLQKENIIDESGMPKERFSAEFPKEGPSILRIQQVVRGDSAAYFCASSHPGTGRETQYFGPGTRLLVL.

The chain is built from TRBV7-2 and TRBJ2-7, with 8 bases aligning to TRBD1. In germline, CDR1 is SGHTA, CDR2 FQGNSA. V dropped 5 bases and J dropped 6; count of bases not matched to a gene: 6. The CDR3 contains 13 residues. The CDR3 region has the DNA TGTGCCAGCAGCGGAGGACAGGGAGGCGAGCAGTACTTC. Its protein product is CASSGGQGGEQYF.

The chain employs TRBV30 and TRBJ1-6; D perhaps matches TRBD1 (6 bases). V was clipped by 2 bases and J by 7 bases, with 15 bases between them. Germline values: CDR1 GTSNPN, CDR2 SVGIG (reference sequence). The CDR3 runs to 15 residues. CDR3: CAWSLGGRRNSPLHF. The CDR3 DNA follows: TGTGCCTGGAGTTTAGGGGGAAGAAGAAATTCACCCCTCCACTTT.

This clone is a singleton in its sample. J is TRBJ1-3 and V is TRBV4-2; D is unclear. The germline V and J ends were trimmed by 3 bases and 3 bases, with 18 bases remaining between them. The CDR3 has 17 residues. Germline V lookup: CDR1 LGHNA, CDR2 YNFKEQ. The CDR3 nucleotides read TGTGCCAGCAGCCACCGAAATCCTTCACGAGGTGGAAACACCATATATTTT. It codes for CASSHRNPSRGGNTIYF.

The chain has TRBV28 and TRBJ2-7; TRBD2 is a possible D gene (5 bases). CDR3 size: 16 residues. Trimming removed 5 bases at V and 1 base at J, with 18 bases between. In germline, CDR1 is MDHEN, CDR2 SYDVKM. The CDR3 DNA reads as TGTGCCAGCAGTCCCAGACCGGGGATGGGGTCCTACGAGCAGTACTTC. It is translated as CASSPRPGMGSYEQYF.

This chain connects TRBV7-9 to TRBJ1-4, with TRBD1 identical over 7 bases. The trim removed 4 bases at V and 6 bases at J, leaving 14 bases unmatched. CDR1 and CDR2 (germline): SEHNR, FQNEAQ (reference sequence). The CDR3 loop spans 17 amino acids. The CDR3 DNA reads as TGTGCCAGCAGCTCGAGGGACAGCCGGCCCGCAGATGAAAAACTGTTTTTT. It yields the protein CASSSRDSRPADEKLFF.

This chain connects TRBV4-1 to TRBJ1-3, with D possibly matching TRBD1 (5 bases). The CDR3 is 15 amino acids. Trimming took off 0 bases at V and 4 bases at J, with 10 bases between the two ends. Looked up from germline, CDR1 is MGHRA and CDR2 is YSYEKL. The CDR3 nucleotides read TGCGCCAGCAGCCAAGATCCGACAGACGGAAACACCATATATTTT. It translates to CASSQDPTDGNTIYF.

The gene calls are TRBV29-1 and TRBJ1-2; D is uncertain. The V end was cut by 3 bases, the J end by 7 bases, with 6 bases between. CDR1 and CDR2 from the germline V gene are SQVTM and ANQGSEA. CDR3 size: 10 residues. CDR3 nucleotides: TGCAGCGTTGAGGAGCGTGGCTACACCTTC. Encoded protein: CSVEERGYTF.

The chain's CDR3 is CASSDRVPGYTF. CDR3 bases: TGTGCCAGCAGTGACAGGGTTCCTGGCTACACCTTC. V is TRBV6-1 and J is TRBJ1-2, with TRBD1 as a possible D gene (5 bases). CDR3 length equals 12 residues. Germline V gene data show CDR1 as MNHNS and CDR2 as SASEGT. Trimming removed 3 bases at V and 7 bases at J, with 9 bases between.

The rearrangement links TRBV6-5 to TRBJ1-2, with no clear D. Germline CDR1 and CDR2: MNHEY and SVGAGI. Trimming pared 8 bases from V and 4 bases from J, leaving 8 bases between. The CDR3 consists of 11 residues. CDR3: CASQVGYGYTF. The CDR3 nucleotides are TGTGCCAGCCAGGTGGGCTATGGCTACACCTTC.

This clone was seen a few times. The V gene is TRBV15, the J gene TRBJ2-1, with D possibly matching TRBD1 (5 bases). Germline assignment: CDR1 LNHNV and CDR2 YYDKDF (reference sequence). V lost 0 bases and J 3 bases, leaving 9 bases between the germline ends. The CDR3 has 15 residues. In DNA, the CDR3 is TGTGCCACCAGCAGAGAAGGGGCGCGCTACAATGAGCAGTTCTTC. This sequence encodes CATSREGARYNEQFF.

J is TRBJ1-1 and V is TRBV30; D is uncertain. V was pared by 0 bases and J by 11 bases, with 10 bases between. Germline V gives CDR1 GTSNPN, CDR2 SVGIG (reference sequence). The CDR3 consists of 11 residues. In DNA form, the CDR3 reads TGTGCCTGGAGTGTTCTAGGTCAGGCTTTCTTT. Translated: CAWSVLGQAFF.